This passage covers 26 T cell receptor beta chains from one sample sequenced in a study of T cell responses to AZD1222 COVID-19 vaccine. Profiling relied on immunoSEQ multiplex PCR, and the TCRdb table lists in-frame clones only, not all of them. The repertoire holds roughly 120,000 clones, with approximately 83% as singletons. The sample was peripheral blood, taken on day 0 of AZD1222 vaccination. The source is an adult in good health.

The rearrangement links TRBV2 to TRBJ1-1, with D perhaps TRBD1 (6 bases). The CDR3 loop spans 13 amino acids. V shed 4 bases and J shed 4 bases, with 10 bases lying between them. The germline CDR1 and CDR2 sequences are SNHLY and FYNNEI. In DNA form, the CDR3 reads TGTGCCAGCAGTGTATTCAGGGGCACTGAAGCTTTCTTT. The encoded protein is CASSVFRGTEAFF.

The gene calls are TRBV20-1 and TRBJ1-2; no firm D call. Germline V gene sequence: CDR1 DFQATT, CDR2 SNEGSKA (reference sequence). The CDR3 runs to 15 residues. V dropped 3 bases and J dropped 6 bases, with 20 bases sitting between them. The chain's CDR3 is CSASLGPLLLNGYTF. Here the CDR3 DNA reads TGCAGTGCTAGTTTAGGGCCGCTCCTTCTGAATGGCTACACCTTC.

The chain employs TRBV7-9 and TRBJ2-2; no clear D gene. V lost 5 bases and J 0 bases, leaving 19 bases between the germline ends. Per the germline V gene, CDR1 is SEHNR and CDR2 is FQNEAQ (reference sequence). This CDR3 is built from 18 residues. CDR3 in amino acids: CASSVPTSLLANTGELFF. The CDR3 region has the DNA TGTGCCAGCAGCGTACCAACATCCTTACTGGCGAACACCGGGGAGCTGTTTTTT.

The CDR3 protein is CASRRPWTSGILTDTQYF. CDR3 nucleotides: TGTGCCAGCAGACGTCCCTGGACTAGCGGGATTCTCACAGATACGCAGTATTTT. The chain joins TRBV7-9 to TRBJ2-3; 12 nucleotides agree with TRBD2. Germline CDR1 SEHNR, CDR2 FQNEAQ (reference sequence). There are 18 residues in the CDR3. With 6 bases clipped from V and 2 bases from J, the junction kept 12 bases outside the gene matches. The full variable domain, completed using reference TRBV7-9 and TRBJ2-3, is DTGVSQNPRHKITKRGQNVTFRCDPISEHNRLYWYRQTLGQGPEFLTYFQNEAQLEKSRLLSDRFSAERPKGSFSTLEIQRTEQGDSAMYLCASRRPWTSGILTDTQYFGPGTRLTVL.

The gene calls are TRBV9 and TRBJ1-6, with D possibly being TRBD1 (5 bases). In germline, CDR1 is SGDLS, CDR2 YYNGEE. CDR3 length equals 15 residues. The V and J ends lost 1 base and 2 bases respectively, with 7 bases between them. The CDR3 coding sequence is TGTGCCAGCAGCGTACAGGGTACCTATAATTCACCCCTCCACTTT. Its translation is CASSVQGTYNSPLHF.

Here the CDR3 DNA reads TGTGCCTGGAGTCGGATCTCCGCTAATGAAAAACTGTTTTTT. As protein: CAWSRISANEKLFF. The rearrangement links TRBV30 to TRBJ1-4; no definite D call. The CDR3 is made up of 14 amino acids. Germline V CDR1 and CDR2: GTSNPN, SVGIG (reference sequence). Trimming pared 2 bases from V and 3 bases from J, leaving 10 bases between. Complete variable domain (other parts from reference TRBV30 and TRBJ1-4): SQTIHQWPATLVQPVGSPLSLECTVEGTSNPNLYWYRQAAGRGLQLLFYSVGIGQISSEVPQNLSASRPQDRQFILSSKKLLLSDSGFYLCAWSRISANEKLFFGSGTQLSVL.

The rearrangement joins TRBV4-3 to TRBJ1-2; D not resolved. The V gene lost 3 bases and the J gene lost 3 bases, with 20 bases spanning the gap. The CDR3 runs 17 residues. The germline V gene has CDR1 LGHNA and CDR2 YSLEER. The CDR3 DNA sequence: TGCGCCAGCAGCCAGTCCGCCCATTCCGGGAGGGACTATGGCTACACCTTC. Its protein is CASSQSAHSGRDYGYTF.

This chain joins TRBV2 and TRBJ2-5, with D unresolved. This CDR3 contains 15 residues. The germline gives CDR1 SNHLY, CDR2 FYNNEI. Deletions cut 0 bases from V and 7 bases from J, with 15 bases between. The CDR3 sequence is CASSEAWTLDGTQYF. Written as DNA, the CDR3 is TGTGCCAGCAGTGAAGCGTGGACCCTTGACGGGACCCAGTACTTC.

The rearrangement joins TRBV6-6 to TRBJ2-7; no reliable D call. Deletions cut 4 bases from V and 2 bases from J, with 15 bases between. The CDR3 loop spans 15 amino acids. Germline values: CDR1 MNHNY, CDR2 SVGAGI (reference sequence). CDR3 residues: CASSFEPIYAYEQYF. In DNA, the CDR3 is TGTGCCAGCAGTTTTGAGCCGATTTACGCCTACGAGCAGTACTTC.

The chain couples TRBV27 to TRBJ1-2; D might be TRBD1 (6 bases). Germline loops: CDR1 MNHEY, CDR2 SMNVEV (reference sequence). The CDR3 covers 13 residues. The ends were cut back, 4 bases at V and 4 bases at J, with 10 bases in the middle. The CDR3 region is CASSYREVYGYTF. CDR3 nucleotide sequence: TGTGCCAGCAGTTACAGGGAGGTCTATGGCTACACCTTC.

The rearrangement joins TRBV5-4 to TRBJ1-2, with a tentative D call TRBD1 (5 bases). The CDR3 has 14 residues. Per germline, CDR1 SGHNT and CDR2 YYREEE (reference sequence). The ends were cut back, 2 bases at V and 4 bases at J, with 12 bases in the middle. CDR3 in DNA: TGTGCCAGCAGCTTAAGACAGATCGCCTATGGCTACACCTTC. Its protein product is CASSLRQIAYGYTF.

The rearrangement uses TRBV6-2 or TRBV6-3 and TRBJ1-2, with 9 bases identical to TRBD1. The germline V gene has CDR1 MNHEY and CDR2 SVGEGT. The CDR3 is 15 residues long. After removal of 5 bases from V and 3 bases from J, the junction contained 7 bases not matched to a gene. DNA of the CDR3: TGTGCCAGCAGTAATCCACAGGGGGCCCACTATGGCTACACCTTC. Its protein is CASSNPQGAHYGYTF.

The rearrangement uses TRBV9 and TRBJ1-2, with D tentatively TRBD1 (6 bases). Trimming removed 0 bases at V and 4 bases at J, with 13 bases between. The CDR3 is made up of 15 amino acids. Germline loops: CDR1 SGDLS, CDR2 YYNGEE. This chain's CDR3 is CASSVEGDGLYGYTF. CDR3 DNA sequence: TGTGCCAGCAGCGTAGAGGGGGACGGGCTCTATGGCTACACCTTC.

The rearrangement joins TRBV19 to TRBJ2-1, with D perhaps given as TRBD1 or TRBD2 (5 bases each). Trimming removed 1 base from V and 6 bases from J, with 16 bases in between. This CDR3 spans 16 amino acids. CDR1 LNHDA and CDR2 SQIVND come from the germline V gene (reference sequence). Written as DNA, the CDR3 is TGTGCCAGTAGTATAGTTGGGACGGACCCATCCAATGAGCAGTTCTTC. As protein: CASSIVGTDPSNEQFF. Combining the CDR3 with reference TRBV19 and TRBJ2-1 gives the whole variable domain DGGITQSPKYLFRKEGQNVTLSCEQNLNHDAMYWYRQDPGQGLRLIYYSQIVNDFQKGDIAEGYSVSREKKESFPLTVTSAQKNPTAFYLCASSIVGTDPSNEQFFGPGTRLTVL.

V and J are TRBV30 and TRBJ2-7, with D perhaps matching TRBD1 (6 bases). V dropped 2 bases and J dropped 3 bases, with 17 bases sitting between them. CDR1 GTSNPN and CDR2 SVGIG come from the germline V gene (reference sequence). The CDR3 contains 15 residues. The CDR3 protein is CAWSRLGTIGYEQYF. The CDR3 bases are TGTGCCTGGAGTCGGCTCGGGACAATTGGCTACGAGCAGTACTTC. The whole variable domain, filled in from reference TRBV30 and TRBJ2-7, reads SQTIHQWPATLVQPVGSPLSLECTVEGTSNPNLYWYRQAAGRGLQLLFYSVGIGQISSEVPQNLSASRPQDRQFILSSKKLLLSDSGFYLCAWSRLGTIGYEQYFGPGTRLTVT.

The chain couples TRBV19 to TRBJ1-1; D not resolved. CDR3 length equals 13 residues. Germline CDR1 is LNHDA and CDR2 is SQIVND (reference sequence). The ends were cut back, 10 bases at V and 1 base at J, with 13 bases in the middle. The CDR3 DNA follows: TGTGCCACCCCCGGTAAGGGGAACACTGAAGCTTTCTTT. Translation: CATPGKGNTEAFF.

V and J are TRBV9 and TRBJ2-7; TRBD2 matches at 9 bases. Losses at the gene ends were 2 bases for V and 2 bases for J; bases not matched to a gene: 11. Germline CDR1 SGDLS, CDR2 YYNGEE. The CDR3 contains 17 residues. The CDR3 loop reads CASSVTPSGRPTYEQYF. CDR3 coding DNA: TGTGCCAGCAGCGTCACTCCAAGCGGGAGGCCAACCTACGAGCAGTACTTC.

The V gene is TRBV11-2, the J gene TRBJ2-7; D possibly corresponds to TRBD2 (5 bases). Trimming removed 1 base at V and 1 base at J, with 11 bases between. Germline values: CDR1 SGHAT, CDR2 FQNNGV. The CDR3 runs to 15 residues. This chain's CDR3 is CASSLVKLVSYEQYF. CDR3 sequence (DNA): TGTGCCAGCAGCTTAGTTAAACTAGTGTCCTACGAGCAGTACTTC.

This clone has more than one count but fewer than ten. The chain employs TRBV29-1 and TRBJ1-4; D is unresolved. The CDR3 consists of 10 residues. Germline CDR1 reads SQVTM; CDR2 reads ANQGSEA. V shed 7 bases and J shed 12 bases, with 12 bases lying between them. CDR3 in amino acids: CSAGEVELFF. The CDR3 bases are TGCAGCGCCGGAGAGGTGGAACTGTTTTTT.

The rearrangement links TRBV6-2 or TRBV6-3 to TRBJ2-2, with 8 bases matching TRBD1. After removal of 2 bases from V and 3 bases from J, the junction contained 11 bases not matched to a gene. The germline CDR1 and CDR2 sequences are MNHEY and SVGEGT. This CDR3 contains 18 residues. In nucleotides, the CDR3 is TGTGCCAGCAGTTACCCGGGGACAGGCCTTCAGCACACCGGGGAGCTGTTTTTT. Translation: CASSYPGTGLQHTGELFF.

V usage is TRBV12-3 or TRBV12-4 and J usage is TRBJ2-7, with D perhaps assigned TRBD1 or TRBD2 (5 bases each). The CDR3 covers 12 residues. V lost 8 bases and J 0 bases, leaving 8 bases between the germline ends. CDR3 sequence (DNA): TGTGCCAGCGGGGGAAGCTCCTACGAGCAGTACTTC. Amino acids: CASGGSSYEQYF.

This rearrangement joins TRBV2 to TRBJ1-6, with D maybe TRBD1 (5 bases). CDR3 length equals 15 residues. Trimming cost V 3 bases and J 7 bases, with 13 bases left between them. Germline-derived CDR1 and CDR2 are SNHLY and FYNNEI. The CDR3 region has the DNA TGTGCCAGCAGTGACTGGCAGGGAAGGAATTCACCCCTCCACTTT. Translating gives CASSDWQGRNSPLHF. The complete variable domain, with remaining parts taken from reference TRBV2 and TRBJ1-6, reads EPEVTQTPSHQVTQMGQEVILRCVPISNHLYFYWYRQILGQKVEFLVSFYNNEISEKSEIFDDQFSVERPDGSNFTLKIRSTKLEDSAMYFCASSDWQGRNSPLHFGNGTRLTVT.

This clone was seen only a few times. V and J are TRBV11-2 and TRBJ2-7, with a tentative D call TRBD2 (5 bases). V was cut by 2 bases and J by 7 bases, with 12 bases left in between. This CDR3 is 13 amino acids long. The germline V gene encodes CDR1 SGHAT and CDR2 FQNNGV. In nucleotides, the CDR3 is TGTGCCAGCAGCTTATCTAGGACTGGGGAGCAGTACTTC. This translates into CASSLSRTGEQYF.

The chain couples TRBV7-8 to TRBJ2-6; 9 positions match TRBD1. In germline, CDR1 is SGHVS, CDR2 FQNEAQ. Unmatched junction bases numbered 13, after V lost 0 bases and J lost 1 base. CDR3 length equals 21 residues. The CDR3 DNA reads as TGTGCCAGCAGCTTAGCCACAGGACAGGGGACGGTTATGTCTGGGGCCAACGTCCTGACTTTC. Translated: CASSLATGQGTVMSGANVLTF.

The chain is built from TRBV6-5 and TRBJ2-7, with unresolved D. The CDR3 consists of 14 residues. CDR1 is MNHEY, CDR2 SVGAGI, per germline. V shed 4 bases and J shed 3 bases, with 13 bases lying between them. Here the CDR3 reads CASSSHMGFYEQYF. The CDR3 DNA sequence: TGTGCCAGCAGTTCACATATGGGGTTCTACGAGCAGTACTTC.

CDR3 region: CASSTDRGGYGYTF. In nucleotides, the CDR3 is TGTGCCAGTAGTACGGACAGGGGAGGCTATGGCTACACCTTC. The rearrangement uses TRBV19 and TRBJ1-2; 9 bases match TRBD1. CDR1 LNHDA and CDR2 SQIVND come from the germline V gene (reference sequence). There are 14 residues in the CDR3. The junction had 4 bases not matched to a gene; V was cut back by 4 bases and J by 4 bases. Based on the CDR3 plus reference TRBV19 and TRBJ1-2, the full variable domain is DGGITQSPKYLFRKEGQNVTLSCEQNLNHDAMYWYRQDPGQGLRLIYYSQIVNDFQKGDIAEGYSVSREKKESFPLTVTSAQKNPTAFYLCASSTDRGGYGYTFGSGTRLTVV.